This T cell receptor (beta chain) appears in the sequencing data of a study of cytomegalovirus exposure and HLA in healthy donors (dated by TCRdb to between 2016 and 2019). About the full investigation: An earlier analysis of approximately 640 of the donors reported approximately 270 Gb of sequence data and some 100 million unique TCR beta sequences from roughly 180 million T cells. To decide whether each TCR beta V gene segment behaved as functional or pseudogenic, an earlier analysis of approximately 590 of the donors relied on high-throughput TCR beta sequencing. High-throughput TCR immunosequencing, statistical association of individual TCRs with disease status, and machine learning were combined to predict cytomegalovirus infection status. Using immunosequencing, the study profiled T cell repertoires from roughly 650 subjects and related those repertoires to cytomegalovirus serostatus. Alongside the repertoire data, information on donor age, sex, ethnicity and CMV serostatus was compiled. All discovery cohort repertoires had been generated on a single sequencing platform. HLA typing included class I and class II loci at four-digit resolution. Among the roughly 370 genotyped donors, approximately 82% belonged to the genetic ancestry cluster associated with self-reported Caucasian donors. Across under 500 genotyped donors of the cohort, an average of about 250,000 unique TCR beta nucleotide sequences per donor were sequenced, and about a sixth of those sequences were non-productive. A later genetic analysis used genome-wide SNP genotypes for 398 of the 666 donors, treating that subset as a discovery cohort. Roughly 300 gigabases of sequencing data and tens of millions of unique TCR sequences were included in an early release covering about 700 HLA-typed donors. Rather than using new phenotypic data, the later analysis identified candidate immune exposures from TCR beta sequences and from how often those sequences occurred across donors. Roughly 5 DR-DQ haplotypes were handled as single units for association and clustering, since linkage in the cohort was strong. The study aimed to test whether signatures of past pathogen exposure could be identified by cataloging public T cell receptors. In a later analysis, previously published TCR beta repertoires from several hundred donors were re-analyzed and high-resolution HLA genotyping was added so that TCR occurrence patterns could be studied. In addition to the first cohort of 650 to 800 subjects, a separate validation cohort of 130 or so different subjects was used. The number of donors typed differed by locus, with roughly 620-630 for A, B, C, DRB1 and DQB1, more than 500 for DQA1, over 600 for DPA1, and 400 to 490 for DPB1.

Comments on this clone: The target of this receptor is not known. Qualities for individual bases were not recorded, and no much larger clone is one base off.

CDR1 MDHEN and CDR2 SYDVKM are derived from the germline V gene. V is pruned by 3 bases and J by 2 bases, leaving 6 bases of the junction without a gene match. From the cysteine through the phenylalanine, the CDR3 covers 16 amino acids. This entry keeps only the CDR3 DNA: 48 bases, framed from base 1. The cohort consisted of 600 or so healthy bone marrow donors. Cohort members were all nominally healthy when sampled, although unrecorded immune exposures were likely present. The donor was CMV seropositive and belonged to the group of 250 to 350 seropositive cohort members. A peripheral blood sample was provided by each donor, and peripheral blood mononuclear cells were used for TCR beta sequencing. The Qiagen DNeasy Blood Extraction Kit was used to extract genomic DNA from the blood cell samples. Results the study describes overall, beyond this receptor: Across donors, most TCR sequences were observed very rarely, whereas some public TCRs were present in many individuals. It was suggested by the authors that the approach could potentially be generalized to other disease states and immunological phenotypes. The cohort was sequenced for TCR beta chains only, and without alpha or paired-chain data the features that could be detected were limited. Roughly uniform sequencing depth across donors was assumed in presence/absence analyses, although this assumption may not hold. In the study, about 150 TCR beta chains were listed as associated with cytomegalovirus. In both the original and validation cohorts, the classifier was reported to diagnose cytomegalovirus status with high specificity and sensitivity. The 87-base-pair reads could not distinguish some IMGT-functional V segments, including TRBV6-2 and TRBV6-3, so those segments were excluded. A later analysis associated 15,000 to 20,000 TCR beta sequences with specific HLA alleles at a false discovery rate of 0.05. The sequencing pipeline was judged likely to have produced a cluster of highly shared sequence variants as a technical artifact. In a later genetic analysis, fewer N-insertions in productive TCRs were reported among donors in an Asian-associated ancestry cluster than the 666-donor mean. According to a later analysis, most CMV-associated TCR beta chains appeared to be HLA-restricted, and the HLA associations seemed to be driven largely by CMV exposure. Because some donors lacked HLA typing at each locus, the association tests relied only on the typed subset. When HLA alleles, especially DR and DQ, strongly co-occurred, TCR associations were difficult to assign to individual alleles. The only immune exposure information available for the cohort was CMV serostatus. In a later analysis, several top co-occurrence clusters were reported to appear linked to parvovirus B19, influenza, CMV and Epstein-Barr virus. Correlated functional status among segregating V segments might be attributable to linkage disequilibrium, but an unknown experimental factor could not be ruled out. The earlier analysis of fewer than 750 of the donors excluded roughly 17 rarely observed V segments, including chromosome 9 orphons, because counts were too low. In a later analysis, TCR association rates were found to vary across HLA loci, with the most associated TCRs seen for DRB1 alleles and the fewest for HLA-C alleles. An earlier analysis of approximately 500 of the donors showed that most TCR beta V segments appeared in productive rearrangements either about 87% or about 30% of the time, which broadly matched IMGT annotations. A further reported finding was that TCR beta sequences accurately predicted the HLA-A and HLA-B alleles for most subjects in the first cohort. In a later analysis, HLA-associated TCR beta chains showed more clonal expansion and lower generation probabilities than non-associated chains that were equally common. An association between a missense DCLRE1C variant and V-gene and J-gene trimming of TCR beta chains was found in a later genetic analysis and replicated in an independent cohort. Three of the identified cytomegalovirus-associated TCR beta chains were confirmed in vitro to be specific for cytomegalovirus antigens.

The library was produced with the immunoSEQ multiplex PCR assay. For the multiplex PCR, a mixture combining 60 forward primers for TCR Vbeta segments and 13 reverse primers for TCR Jbeta segments was used. The CDR3 region of rearranged TCR beta genes was amplified from genomic DNA with a multiplex PCR assay. On the Illumina HiSeq System, the amplified TCR beta libraries were sequenced as 87-base-pair reads. As for the authors' bioinformatics: A later analysis tallied about 77 million unique TCR beta chains across the 660 or so repertoires, and around 10 million of those chains were shared by two or more donors. Raw reads were error-corrected and collapsed into unique sequences with a nearest-neighbor algorithm that merged closely related sequences to remove PCR and sequencing errors. Alignment of CDR3 sequences to IMGT reference sequences was used to assign V, D and J gene segments. For a sequence to be retained, at least a six-nucleotide match to both a V gene segment and a J gene segment was required. Rearrangements were classified as productive when the CDR3 lacked stop codons and remained in frame with V and J, and all other rearrangements were classified as non-productive. Following IMGT convention, CDR3 was defined as the stretch from the second conserved V-encoded cysteine to the conserved J-encoded phenylalanine. Sequences without an unambiguous match to a single V gene segment were excluded from the earlier analysis of several hundred of the donors. In an earlier analysis of some 590 of the donors, a V segment was called functional when productive rearrangements were above 56.7%, and segregating when the standard deviation between donors exceeded 5%. A statistical classification framework was built for diagnosing cytomegalovirus status from the catalog of TCR beta chain sequences. V and J gene assignment, in a later analysis, came from comparing TCR nucleotide sequences with IMGT/GENE-DB human TR gene sequences. The TCRdist pipeline was used in a later analysis to assign CDR3 sequences and most-parsimonious VDJ recombination scenarios. A later analysis defined each TCR beta chain by its CDR3 amino acid sequence plus V-gene family, and excluded reads lacking a unique V-gene family. To address suspected cross-contamination and a sequencing artifact, a later analysis removed a few hundred highly shared, low-generation-probability nucleotide sequences. For each public chain, a later analysis derived a clonal expansion index from normalized ranks of inferred template counts within each repertoire. In a later analysis, generation probabilities were computed with a VDJ recombination model fitted to out-of-frame rearrangements, and the resulting probabilities were checked against IGoR. In a later analysis, hypergeometric tests were used to score TCR-TCR, TCR-HLA and TCR-CMV co-occurrence, with a repertoire-size bias correction applied to TCR pairs. To estimate false discovery rates, a later analysis permuted the HLA or CMV assignments 20 times. A later analysis grouped co-occurring TCRs with DBSCAN, adding TCRdist sequence similarity when clustering within HLA-allele-positive subsets. Repertoires with fewer than 30,000 or more than 120,000 public chains, plus five repertoires with anomalous nucleotide sharing, were excluded from co-occurrence clustering. TCRdb stores this immuneACCESS table with in-frame sequences only. Part of the clones is absent; in the studies checked, under half of the shortfall reflects unresolved V genes, and no reason is known for the rest. From that table come the V and J calls and clone size; the DNA was used to work out D and trimming. The sample contains some 150,000 clones, roughly 9.6% of them found a single time. Approximately 7.5% of the sample goes to the ten largest clones.

Specimen: PBMCs. This receptor chain uses TRBV28 and TRBJ1-1; TRBD1 matches 10 bases in the middle. The TCR sequence derives from a woman between 40 and 55 years old in good health and CMV-seropositive. The DNA sequence is given as TGTGCCAGCAGTTTGTGGACAGGGGGGAGAAACACTGAAGCTTTCTTT. Its coded protein is CASSLWTGGRNTEAFF.